Below, one T cell receptor (beta chain) is given with its context. Its specificity is unknown. The data originate from a study of T-cell memory formation after mild COVID-19. General observations from the study: A second wave expanding day 15 to 37 was CD4+-biased; contracting clones were balanced.

Looked up from germline, CDR1 is SGHVS and CDR2 is FQNEAQ. The CDR3 length is 16 residues. Trimming took off 3 bases at V and 1 base at J, with 13 bases between the two ends. One entry per CDR3 protein, called by TCRdb with MiXCR from the 5' RACE reads. Of roughly 600,000 distinct CDR3 sequences listed, 15% to 20% are singletons. The chain has TRBV7-8 and TRBJ2-1; D might be TRBD2 (6 bases). This clonotype was obtained from an adult woman who had mild COVID-19 (a few samples of this study predate the infection). Cell type and time point are not known. Sequenced: PBMCs or a T cell subset sorted from them (not recorded which). The CDR3 sequence: CASSFRGGRSYNEQFF. CDR3 nucleotides: TGTGCCAGCAGCTTTAGGGGTGGGAGGTCCTACAATGAGCAGTTCTTC.